The present T cell receptor beta chain was sequenced within a study of T-cell memory formation after mild COVID-19. The overall study: There were largely donor-specific TCR clusters. Study-wide findings and caveats: Pre-infection memory harbored some responding clones, suggesting cross-reactive memory joined.

Ten or more counts support this clonotype. Its specificity is not known. TCRdb re-analysed the 5' RACE reads in MiXCR, keeping a single row per CDR3 protein. The sample records tens of thousands of distinct CDR3 sequences, 5% to 7% being singletons. The junction had 10 bases not matched to a gene; V was cut back by 6 bases and J by 5 bases. CDR3 length equals 15 residues. This chain links TRBV12-3 or TRBV12-4 with TRBJ1-5, with TRBD1 matching over 7 bases. This clonotype was obtained from an adult who had mild COVID-19 (a few samples of this study predate the infection). Cell type and time point are not known. Sequencing was done on a sample of PBMCs or a T cell subset sorted from them (not recorded which). CDR3 DNA: TGTGCCAGCAGAACCGGGACAGCGGGGGATCAGCCCCAGCATTTT. Translation: CASRTGTAGDQPQHF.